The clone carrying this T cell receptor beta chain was recorded a few times. Its specificity is not known. A second PCR, run for about 6 to 11 cycles, used a sample-barcoded 5' primer plus a J-beta primer mix. TCRdb independently ran MiXCR on the 5' RACE reads; one entry per CDR3 protein. The sample lists about a million distinct CDR3 sequences, around 48% occurring once. The sample belongs to a study of blood T cells in healthy people across ages. The CDR3 runs to 16 residues. V gave up 2 bases and J gave up 1 base, with 16 bases separating them. Germline lookup yields CDR1 GTSNPN and CDR2 SVGIG (reference sequence). Whole-study results and caveats: Long-lived and aged donors differed, with more naive CD4+ cells and higher diversity in the long-lived.

This sequence originates from a young man in good health. This chain uses TRBV30 with TRBJ2-3, with a tentative D call TRBD2 (6 bases). Sequenced input: blood. The DNA of the CDR3 is TGTGCCTGGAGTTCTCCTCCCGGGGAGGGCACAGATACGCAGTATTTT. It translates to CAWSSPPGEGTDTQYF.